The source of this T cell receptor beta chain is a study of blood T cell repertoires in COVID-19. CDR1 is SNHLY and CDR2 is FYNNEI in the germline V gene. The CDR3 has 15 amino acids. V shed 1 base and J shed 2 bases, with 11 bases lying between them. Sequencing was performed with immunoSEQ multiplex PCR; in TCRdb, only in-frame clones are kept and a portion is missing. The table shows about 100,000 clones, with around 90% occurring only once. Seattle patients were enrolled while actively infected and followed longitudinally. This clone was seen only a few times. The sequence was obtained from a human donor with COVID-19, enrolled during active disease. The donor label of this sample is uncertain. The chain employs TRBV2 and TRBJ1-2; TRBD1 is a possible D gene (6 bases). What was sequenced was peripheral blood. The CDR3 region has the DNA TGTGCCAGCAGTGAAGTCCCACAGGGAAACTATGGCTACACCTTC. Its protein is CASSEVPQGNYGYTF.